The 31 T cell receptor beta chains listed next were all sequenced from one sample in a study of blood T cell repertoires in COVID-19. The protocol was immunoSEQ multiplex PCR, while the TCRdb copy is restricted to in-frame clones and leaves out a portion. The data show just over 60,000 clones, with around 80% seen just once and about a fifth held by the top ten. The material sequenced was peripheral blood. These receptors were obtained from a woman of 80 years or more with active or convalescent COVID-19.

Only a few counts were recorded for this clone. The chain combines TRBV9 with TRBJ2-1; 12 bases are shared with TRBD2. Trimming cost V 4 bases and J 4 bases; bases outside gene matches: 12. The CDR3 is 18 amino acids. Germline CDR1 and CDR2: SGDLS and YYNGEE. CDR3 bases: TGTGCCAGCAGCCCCGGACTAGCGGGGCCCCCCTCGTACAATGAGCAGTTCTTC. It is translated as CASSPGLAGPPSYNEQFF.

The chain recombines TRBV6-5 with TRBJ1-1; D is possibly TRBD1 (5 bases). The V gene lost 0 bases and the J gene lost 3 bases, with 11 bases spanning the gap. The CDR3 sequence is 15 residues long. Germline CDR1 reads MNHEY; CDR2 reads SVGAGI. This CDR3 reads CASSYSTSGDTEAFF. In DNA form, the CDR3 reads TGTGCCAGCAGTTACTCGACATCGGGGGACACTGAAGCTTTCTTT.

The chain employs TRBV6-6 and TRBJ2-2; 7 nucleotides agree with TRBD1. The V and J ends lost 5 bases and 5 bases, in that order; junction bases with no gene match: 2. The CDR3 has 13 amino acids. CDR1 MNHNY and CDR2 SVGAGI come from the germline V gene (reference sequence). This CDR3 is CASSPGGTGELFF. CDR3 nucleotides: TGTGCCAGCAGTCCAGGGGGAACCGGGGAGCTGTTTTTT.

The chain is built from TRBV6-4 and TRBJ2-3, with TRBD2 identical over 9 bases. V was clipped by 0 bases and J by 4 bases; unmatched bases: 2. The CDR3 loop spans 15 amino acids. Per the germline V gene, CDR1 is MRHNA and CDR2 is SNTAGT. The chain's CDR3 is CASSDSSGGSDTQYF. The CDR3 bases are TGTGCCAGCAGTGACTCGAGCGGGGGGTCAGATACGCAGTATTTT.

This chain joins TRBV9 and TRBJ2-1, with 7 bases fitting TRBD2. The CDR3 is 15 amino acids. J was trimmed by 2 bases and V by 0 bases; bases with no gene match: 2. Germline CDR1 reads SGDLS; CDR2 reads YYNGEE. The CDR3 is CASSVGSGAYNEQFF. CDR3 nucleotide sequence: TGTGCCAGCAGCGTAGGGAGCGGGGCCTACAATGAGCAGTTCTTC.

This clone was counted only a few times. The chain joins TRBV6-6 to TRBJ1-1, with a possible D match to TRBD1 (6 bases). Per the germline V gene, CDR1 is MNHNY and CDR2 is SVGAGI (reference sequence). V lost 5 bases to trimming and J lost 8 bases, with 12 bases between them. This CDR3 has 12 residues. In DNA form, the CDR3 reads TGTGCCAGCAGTCAAACAGGGTTCGAAGCTTTCTTT. This encodes CASSQTGFEAFF.

The chain carries TRBV11-3 and TRBJ1-3; 8 positions agree with TRBD1. The CDR3 has 18 residues. CDR1 SGHNT and CDR2 YENEEA come from the germline V gene. V trimming: 5 bases; J trimming: 0 bases; junction bases outside the gene matches: 12. The DNA for the CDR3 is TGTGCCAGCAGCCCCTATGCCGGGACAGGCTTCTCTGGAAACACCATATATTTT. It is translated as CASSPYAGTGFSGNTIYF.

The V gene is TRBV19, the J gene TRBJ2-7, with 11 bases that match TRBD1. CDR3 size: 14 residues. Germline lookup yields CDR1 LNHDA and CDR2 SQIVND (reference sequence). The V gene end was trimmed by 5 bases and the J gene end by 2 bases; junction bases not matched to a gene: 2. The CDR3 loop reads CASSGDRGTYEQYF. CDR3 nucleotide sequence: TGTGCCAGTAGTGGGGACAGGGGGACCTACGAGCAGTACTTC.

The chain couples TRBV29-1 to TRBJ1-1; a possible D gene is TRBD1 (6 bases). Trimming left V 7 bases short and J 10 bases short, with 16 bases between. The V gene's germline CDR1 is SQVTM and CDR2 ANQGSEA. The CDR3 has 11 residues. CDR3 in DNA: TGCAGCGCGGAGGTCAGGGGTCGAGCTTTCTTT. Amino acid sequence: CSAEVRGRAFF.

V usage is TRBV10-1 and J usage is TRBJ1-1; D unresolved. The CDR3 has 13 residues. Trimming shortened V by 3 bases and J by 1 base, and 6 bases separated the two germline ends. The V gene's germline CDR1 is WNHNN and CDR2 SYGVQD (reference sequence). CDR3 sequence reads: CASSDPGNTEAFF. In DNA, the CDR3 is TGCGCCAGCAGTGACCCCGGGAACACTGAAGCTTTCTTT.

This rearrangement joins TRBV7-9 to TRBJ1-3; D remains unclear. The germline gives CDR1 SEHNR, CDR2 FQNEAQ (reference sequence). This CDR3 is built from 14 residues. Deletions cut 5 bases from V and 4 bases from J, with 12 bases between. The CDR3 coding sequence is TGTGCCAGCAGCCGGTCTGGCGGAGGAAACACCATATATTTT. Translating it yields CASSRSGGGNTIYF.

CDR3 DNA: TGTGCCAGCAGGGCTAGACAGGGAGACTACACCTTC. Translated, it gives CASRARQGDYTF. The chain recombines TRBV6-5 with TRBJ1-2; 7 bases are shared with TRBD1. The CDR3 extends over 12 amino acids. Germline V CDR1 and CDR2: MNHEY, SVGAGI. V lost 6 bases to trimming and J lost 10 bases; unmatched junction nucleotides: 8.

In this sample, this clone turned up many times. This chain joins TRBV7-9 and TRBJ1-2; possible D gene TRBD1, 6 bases. Germline loops: CDR1 SEHNR, CDR2 FQNEAQ (reference sequence). The CDR3 runs to 15 residues. V lost 1 base to trimming and J lost 4 bases, with 13 bases between them. The CDR3 coding sequence is TGTGCCAGCAGCTTAGAGCGGGGGGCCAGCTATGGCTACACCTTC. Its protein is CASSLERGASYGYTF.

The chain carries TRBV2 and TRBJ2-1; D uncertain. Trimming removed 5 bases from V and 9 bases from J, with 11 bases in between. The CDR3 has 12 amino acids. From germline, CDR1 is SNHLY and CDR2 FYNNEI. The CDR3 region is CASSSPAAEQFF. CDR3 nucleotides: TGTGCCAGCAGTTCCCCGGCGGCTGAGCAGTTCTTC. Full variable domain (outside the CDR3, taken from reference TRBV2 and TRBJ2-1): EPEVTQTPSHQVTQMGQEVILRCVPISNHLYFYWYRQILGQKVEFLVSFYNNEISEKSEIFDDQFSVERPDGSNFTLKIRSTKLEDSAMYFCASSSPAAEQFFGPGTRLTVL.

This chain uses TRBV5-1 with TRBJ2-7; TRBD1 might be the D (6 bases). CDR1 SGHRS and CDR2 YFSETQ come from the germline V gene. CDR3 length: 14 residues. Trimming took 4 bases from V and 1 from J, leaving 12 bases between them. CDR3 sequence (DNA): TGCGCCAGCAGCCGTTCCAGGGGATCCTACGAGCAGTACTTC. Its translation: CASSRSRGSYEQYF.

The rearrangement links TRBV19 to TRBJ2-5; 9 nucleotides line up with TRBD2. Germline V gene sequence: CDR1 LNHDA, CDR2 SQIVND (reference sequence). The junction had 31 bases not matched to a gene; V was cut back by 8 bases and J by 9 bases. The CDR3 is made up of 20 amino acids. The CDR3: CASGRGWRGGAGPSVEAQYF. In nucleotides, the CDR3 is TGTGCCAGTGGCAGAGGGTGGCGGGGGGGCGCCGGGCCTTCGGTCGAGGCCCAGTACTTC.

The rearrangement uses TRBV7-9 and TRBJ1-3; TRBD1 matches 7 bases. J was trimmed by 0 bases and V by 3 bases; bases with no gene match: 2. CDR3 size: 15 residues. CDR1 is SEHNR, CDR2 FQNEAQ, per germline (reference sequence). CDR3 in DNA: TGTGCCAGCAGCTTCGGACAGGTCTCTGGAAACACCATATATTTT. Residues: CASSFGQVSGNTIYF.

This rearrangement joins TRBV12-3 or TRBV12-4 to TRBJ1-6; D is ambiguous. Trimming removed 7 bases from V and 3 bases from J, with 4 bases in between. The CDR3 contains 12 residues. The CDR3 loop reads CASTLYNSPLHF. The CDR3 region has the DNA TGTGCCAGCACCCTCTATAATTCACCCCTCCACTTT.

DNA for the CDR3: TGTGCCAGCAGCCCAGCTTCCGGGACAGGGTCCTACGAGCAGTACTTC. Protein sequence: CASSPASGTGSYEQYF. The chain has TRBV27 and TRBJ2-7, with 9 bases that match TRBD1. V lost 6 bases, J lost 1 base, and 10 bases stayed unmatched. The CDR3 covers 16 residues. Germline assignment: CDR1 MNHEY and CDR2 SMNVEV (reference sequence).

In this sample, this clone turned up once. The chain joins TRBV18 to TRBJ2-7; possible D gene TRBD1, 5 bases. From germline, CDR1 is KGHSH and CDR2 LQKENI. The CDR3 has 12 residues. Trimming pared 2 bases from V and 6 bases from J, leaving 8 bases between. CDR3 DNA: TGTGCCAGCTCACCAGCAGGGTTCGAGCAGTACTTC. This sequence encodes CASSPAGFEQYF.

This sequence joins TRBV5-1 and TRBJ2-7, with unresolved D. Germline CDR1 reads SGHRS; CDR2 reads YFSETQ. The CDR3 consists of 12 residues. Trimming took 0 bases from V and 7 from J, leaving 8 bases between them. CDR3 DNA sequence: TGCGCCAGCAGCTTGGGGAGTCCAGAGCAGTACTTC. Its translation is CASSLGSPEQYF.

This clone was counted once. The chain links TRBV6-1 to TRBJ2-5, with 12 bases matching TRBD2. The CDR3 contains 16 residues. J lost 5 bases, V lost 0 bases, and 4 bases had no gene match. Germline V gene lookup returns CDR1 MNHNS and CDR2 SASEGT. CDR3 in DNA: TGTGCCAGCAGTGAAGCGCAACTAGCGGGGGGCGAGACCCAGTACTTC. It translates to CASSEAQLAGGETQYF.

The chain is built from TRBV6-6 and TRBJ1-5, with D maybe TRBD1 (5 bases). V lost 5 bases to trimming and J lost 1 base, with 12 bases between them. The germline V gene has CDR1 MNHNY and CDR2 SVGAGI (reference sequence). The CDR3 totals 15 residues. CDR3 loop: CASSQQGGSNQPQHF. In nucleotides, the CDR3 is TGTGCCAGCAGTCAGCAGGGTGGGAGCAATCAGCCCCAGCATTTT.

The chain recombines TRBV12-3 or TRBV12-4 with TRBJ1-2; D remains ambiguous. The CDR3 has 13 amino acids. V was trimmed by 8 bases and J by 7 bases, leaving 17 bases between them. As DNA, the CDR3 is TGTGCCAGCCGGACGTCTGGACTGAGTGGCTACACCTTC. It codes for CASRTSGLSGYTF.

The chain links TRBV5-4 to TRBJ2-3; 11 bases match TRBD1. V was clipped by 5 bases and J by 3 bases; unmatched bases: 11. The CDR3 runs to 17 residues. Germline V gives CDR1 SGHNT, CDR2 YYREEE (reference sequence). The CDR3 DNA follows: TGTGCCAGCAGACCGGACAGGGGGCCTGGGGGGACAGATACGCAGTATTTT. This codes for CASRPDRGPGGTDTQYF.

This chain uses TRBV9 with TRBJ1-1; D is uncertain. Between the trimmed V and J ends, which lost 4 bases and 1 base, there was a span of 17 bases. Per the germline V gene, CDR1 is SGDLS and CDR2 is YYNGEE. The CDR3 length is 16 residues. Here the CDR3 DNA reads TGTGCCAGCAGCCACCGGTCAACCCTTGAGAACACTGAAGCTTTCTTT. Its protein is CASSHRSTLENTEAFF.

The gene calls are TRBV5-1 and TRBJ1-2; 8 bases line up with TRBD1. Germline trimming cut 4 bases from V and 5 bases from J; bases unmatched to any gene: 7. There are 14 residues in the CDR3. From germline, CDR1 is SGHRS and CDR2 YFSETQ. The CDR3 spells CASSNGQGGYGYTF. The CDR3 coding sequence is TGCGCCAGCAGCAACGGACAGGGAGGGTATGGCTACACCTTC.

The chain uses TRBV5-4 and TRBJ2-3; D not certain. Germline V lookup: CDR1 SGHNT, CDR2 YYREEE (reference sequence). Trimming cost V 0 bases and J 2 bases, with 10 bases left between them. There are 15 residues in the CDR3. The CDR3 region has the DNA TGTGCCAGCAGCTTGGCCCTCTATACCACAGATACGCAGTATTTT. It codes for CASSLALYTTDTQYF. The full variable domain, completed using reference TRBV5-4 and TRBJ2-3, is ETGVTQSPTHLIKTRGQQVTLRCSSQSGHNTVSWYQQALGQGPQFIFQYYREEENGRGNFPPRFSGLQFPNYSSELNVNALELDDSALYLCASSLALYTTDTQYFGPGTRLTVL.

The rearrangement uses TRBV19 and TRBJ2-3, with D maybe TRBD2 (6 bases). CDR1 is LNHDA, CDR2 SQIVND, per germline (reference sequence). V was cut by 6 bases and J by 0 bases, with 16 bases left in between. The CDR3 extends over 16 amino acids. The CDR3 loop is CASRRGTHPSTDTQYF. CDR3 DNA sequence: TGTGCCAGTAGGCGGGGTACCCACCCTAGCACAGATACGCAGTATTTT. Full variable domain (outside the CDR3, taken from reference TRBV19 and TRBJ2-3): DGGITQSPKYLFRKEGQNVTLSCEQNLNHDAMYWYRQDPGQGLRLIYYSQIVNDFQKGDIAEGYSVSREKKESFPLTVTSAQKNPTAFYLCASRRGTHPSTDTQYFGPGTRLTVL.

This clone showed up just a few times. The chain has TRBV3-1 (or the pseudogene TRBV3-2) and TRBJ1-2; 7 nucleotides line up with TRBD1. Losses at the gene ends were 4 bases for V and 6 bases for J; bases not matched to a gene: 14. The CDR3 length is 16 residues. From germline, CDR1 is LGHDT and CDR2 YNNKEL (reference sequence). The CDR3 region is CASSLRWGQRTNGYTF. As DNA, the CDR3 is TGTGCCAGCAGCCTTCGCTGGGGACAGAGAACCAATGGCTACACCTTC.

The chain combines TRBV27 with TRBJ1-2, with D possibly matching TRBD1 (5 bases). This CDR3 is built from 13 residues. Trimming cost V 3 bases and J 8 bases, with 13 bases left between them. CDR1 and CDR2 from the germline V gene are MNHEY and SMNVEV (reference sequence). The CDR3 protein is CASSFKQDQGYTF. The CDR3 nucleotides are TGTGCCAGCAGTTTTAAACAGGATCAAGGCTACACCTTC.